Presented here are 32 T cell receptor beta chains from one specimen sequenced in a study of cytomegalovirus exposure and HLA in healthy donors. This table comes from immunoSEQ multiplex PCR, and its TCRdb copy is limited to in-frame clones, with some not included. The sample consists of approximately 160,000 clones, roughly nine tenths of them appearing once. The sequenced sample was PBMCs. The receptors shown here come from a man younger than 30 in good health and CMV-seropositive.

The chain couples TRBV28 to TRBJ1-3, with 8 bases fitting TRBD1. CDR1 is MDHEN and CDR2 is SYDVKM in the germline V gene. The CDR3 covers 16 residues. V was pared by 4 bases and J by 4 bases, with 9 bases of the junction left unmatched. The chain's CDR3 is CASSSTGEGSGNTIYF. The CDR3 DNA reads as TGTGCCAGCAGTTCGACAGGGGAAGGATCCGGAAACACCATATATTTT.

The chain links TRBV4-2 to TRBJ2-1, with a tentative D call TRBD2 (6 bases). Germline CDR1 reads LGHNA; CDR2 reads YNFKEQ. The CDR3 is 15 residues long. Trimming stripped 0 bases from V and 7 bases from J, with 13 bases between. In nucleotides, the CDR3 is TGTGCCAGCAGCCAAGATCCTTTAGGAGGGAATGAGCAGTTCTTC. Protein product: CASSQDPLGGNEQFF.

This chain joins TRBV6-5 and TRBJ1-2, with TRBD1 matching 7 bases. The J segment lost 7 bases and the V segment lost 0 bases, leaving 2 bases of the junction unmatched. Germline CDR1 and CDR2: MNHEY and SVGAGI. This CDR3 spans 13 amino acids. The CDR3, as DNA: TGTGCCAGCAGTTACTCGACAGGGTCTGGCTACACCTTC. Translation: CASSYSTGSGYTF.

The rearrangement uses TRBV28 and TRBJ1-5, with D unresolved. The CDR3 runs 15 residues. The V end was cut by 4 bases, the J end by 4 bases, with 14 bases between. Germline-derived CDR1 and CDR2 are MDHEN and SYDVKM. The CDR3 bases are TGTGCCAGCAGTTCCGCAACACACGGGAATCAGCCCCAGCATTTT. Protein: CASSSATHGNQPQHF.

The chain carries TRBV25-1 and TRBJ1-4; 9 bases agree with TRBD1. Germline CDR1 reads MGHDK; CDR2 reads SYGVNS. This CDR3 spans 13 amino acids. V shed 4 bases, J shed 7 bases, and the junction held 1 base outside the gene matches. CDR3: CASSVTGGEKLFF. CDR3 nucleotide sequence: TGTGCCAGCAGTGTGACAGGGGGTGAAAAACTGTTTTTT.

The chain joins TRBV5-1 to TRBJ2-2, with D maybe TRBD1 (5 bases). The CDR3 has 14 residues. The V end lost 2 bases, the J end lost 5 bases, and 10 bases lay between the germline ends. From germline, CDR1 is SGHRS and CDR2 YFSETQ. In nucleotides, the CDR3 is TGCGCCAGCAGCTTCTCAAGACAGACCGGGGAGCTGTTTTTT. It is translated as CASSFSRQTGELFF. The full variable domain, with the rest looked up from reference TRBV5-1 and TRBJ2-2, is KAGVTQTPRYLIKTRGQQVTLSCSPISGHRSVSWYQQTPGQGLQFLFEYFSETQRNKGNFPGRFSGRQFSNSRSEMNVSTLELGDSALYLCASSFSRQTGELFFGEGSRLTVL.

J is TRBJ2-5 and V is TRBV19, with 8 bases aligning to TRBD1. CDR1 and CDR2 (germline): LNHDA, SQIVND (reference sequence). J was trimmed by 4 bases and V by 6 bases; bases with no gene match: 13. CDR3 size: 16 residues. CDR3 residues: CASSYIHRGNAETQYF. The CDR3 DNA sequence: TGTGCCAGTAGCTACATCCACAGGGGGAATGCAGAGACCCAGTACTTC.

The chain is built from TRBV28 and TRBJ2-3, with 9 bases that match TRBD2. The germline V gene encodes CDR1 MDHEN and CDR2 SYDVKM. There are 15 residues in the CDR3. Losses at the gene ends were 8 bases for V and 2 bases for J; bases not matched to a gene: 8. As DNA, the CDR3 is TGTGCCAGCGCAAAGCGGGGGGCCCCCACAGATACGCAGTATTTT. It specifies CASAKRGAPTDTQYF.

The chain couples TRBV28 to TRBJ1-4; a possible D gene is TRBD1 (6 bases). V lost 8 bases to trimming and J lost 4 bases, with 11 bases between them. Germline CDR1 MDHEN, CDR2 SYDVKM. The CDR3 has 13 residues. The CDR3: CASQGSLNEKLFF. The CDR3 coding sequence is TGTGCCAGCCAGGGGTCCCTTAATGAAAAACTGTTTTTT.

The chain couples TRBV6-1 to TRBJ2-3; 9 bases align to TRBD1. The V and J ends lost 3 bases and 1 base, in that order; junction bases with no gene match: 2. The CDR3 runs 15 residues. CDR1 is MNHNS, CDR2 SASEGT, per germline. CDR3 amino acids: CASSERDRGTDTQYF. CDR3 bases: TGTGCCAGCAGTGAGAGGGACAGGGGCACAGATACGCAGTATTTT.

CDR3 residues: CASSVGTSGHEQYF. The CDR3 nucleotides read TGTGCCAGTAGTGTCGGGACTAGCGGGCACGAGCAGTACTTC. The chain links TRBV19 to TRBJ2-7, with TRBD2 identical over 12 bases. The CDR3 is 14 amino acids. The ends lost 5 bases at V and 5 bases at J; junction bases unmatched: 4. CDR1 and CDR2 (germline): LNHDA, SQIVND (reference sequence).

The rearrangement links TRBV2 to TRBJ2-5; TRBD1 agrees at 7 bases. After removal of 6 bases from V and 5 bases from J, the junction contained 12 bases not matched to a gene. This CDR3 spans 15 amino acids. From germline, CDR1 is SNHLY and CDR2 FYNNEI. Here the CDR3 DNA reads TGTGCCAGCAGCGAGGATCCGGGACAGAAGGAGACCCAGTACTTC. It translates to CASSEDPGQKETQYF. The entire variable domain, with the rest obtained from reference TRBV2 and TRBJ2-5, is as follows: EPEVTQTPSHQVTQMGQEVILRCVPISNHLYFYWYRQILGQKVEFLVSFYNNEISEKSEIFDDQFSVERPDGSNFTLKIRSTKLEDSAMYFCASSEDPGQKETQYFGPGTRLLVL.

V gene TRBV6-6 combines with J gene TRBJ1-1; tentatively, D is TRBD1 (5 bases). The germline V and J ends were trimmed by 6 bases and 1 base, with 15 bases remaining between them. The CDR3 covers 15 residues. The V gene's germline CDR1 is MNHNY and CDR2 SVGAGI (reference sequence). DNA of the CDR3: TGTGCCAGCAGCCCTAAGGGACTCAGGAACACTGAAGCTTTCTTT. This sequence encodes CASSPKGLRNTEAFF.

This chain connects TRBV5-1 to TRBJ2-7; TRBD1 matches 8 bases. The germline V gene encodes CDR1 SGHRS and CDR2 YFSETQ. V gave up 0 bases and J gave up 4 bases; unmatched junction bases: 9. The CDR3 runs 16 residues. CDR3 DNA sequence: TGCGCCAGCAGCTTGGCTTCAGGGGGCGCTTCTTACGAGCAGTACTTC. Translating it yields CASSLASGGASYEQYF.

V is TRBV11-3 and J is TRBJ2-1, with a tentative D call TRBD2 (6 bases). The V gene lost 5 bases and the J gene lost 7 bases, with 21 bases spanning the gap. Germline V gene sequence: CDR1 SGHNT, CDR2 YENEEA. This CDR3 has 16 residues. The CDR3 region has the DNA TGTGCCAGCAGCCCTTCACATGCGGGGTCAAGGAATGAGCAGTTCTTC. Translated, it gives CASSPSHAGSRNEQFF.

Only one count was recorded for this clone. At one end the junction does not follow the germline gene, possibly because of a read error. This chain connects TRBV7-9 to TRBJ2-1; TRBD2 matches 10 bases. Germline V gene data show CDR1 as SEHNR and CDR2 as FQNEAQ (reference sequence). The CDR3 is 14 amino acids. CDR3 protein: CASSLGLAGDPGVF. DNA for the CDR3: TGTGCCAGCAGCTTAGGCCTAGCGGGAGATCCAGGGGTCTTC. Full variable domain (rest looked up from reference TRBV7-9 and TRBJ2-1): DTGVSQNPRHKITKRGQNVTFRCDPISEHNRLYWYRQTLGQGPEFLTYFQNEAQLEKSRLLSDRFSAERPKGSFSTLEIQRTEQGDSAMYLCASSLGLAGDPGVFGPGTRLTVL.

The genes are TRBV7-9 and TRBJ2-7, with D tentatively TRBD2 (5 bases). Germline CDR1 reads SEHNR; CDR2 reads FQNEAQ (reference sequence). Trimming removed 5 bases from V and 2 bases from J, with 13 bases in between. The CDR3 length is 14 residues. As DNA, the CDR3 is TGTGCCAGCAGCCCCCGGACGGGAACCTACGAGCAGTACTTC. Its translation is CASSPRTGTYEQYF.

The chain is built from TRBV9 and TRBJ2-7; 8 positions agree with TRBD1. The germline gives CDR1 SGDLS, CDR2 YYNGEE. This CDR3 comprises 15 residues. V dropped 0 bases and J dropped 4; count of bases not matched to a gene: 6. This CDR3 reads CASSVEDRETYEQYF. The CDR3 bases are TGTGCCAGCAGCGTAGAGGACAGGGAGACTTACGAGCAGTACTTC. The whole variable domain, filled in from reference TRBV9 and TRBJ2-7, reads DSGVTQTPKHLITATGQRVTLRCSPRSGDLSVYWYQQSLDQGLQFLIQYYNGEERAKGNILERFSAQQFPDLHSELNLSSLELGDSALYFCASSVEDRETYEQYFGPGTRLTVT.

This clone was recorded once. J is TRBJ2-6 and V is TRBV28; D unclear. V shed 6 bases and J shed 1 base, with 10 bases lying between them. Germline V CDR1 and CDR2: MDHEN, SYDVKM. The CDR3 totals 15 residues. This CDR3 is CASRTPRSGANVLTF. The DNA of the CDR3 is TGTGCCAGCAGAACCCCGAGGTCTGGGGCCAACGTCCTGACTTTC.

The chain employs TRBV29-1 and TRBJ2-1, with a tentative D call TRBD2 (7 bases). The V end lost 5 bases, the J end lost 3 bases, and 11 bases lay between the germline ends. Germline V gene lookup returns CDR1 SQVTM and CDR2 ANQGSEA. CDR3 length equals 13 residues. CDR3: CSVRGALYNEQFF. The DNA of the CDR3 is TGCAGCGTTCGGGGGGCCCTCTACAATGAGCAGTTCTTC.

This clone was recorded once. The chain employs TRBV27 and TRBJ2-7; D perhaps matches TRBD1 (6 bases). CDR3 size: 13 residues. The germline gives CDR1 MNHEY, CDR2 SMNVEV (reference sequence). V was clipped by 8 bases and J by 6 bases, with 17 bases between them. CDR3 nucleotides: TGTGCCAGCGCAGACCGGACAGCTCGCGAGCAGTACTTC. It translates to CASADRTAREQYF.

The chain carries TRBV6-4 and TRBJ2-1; 11 positions agree with TRBD2. This CDR3 comprises 17 residues. V was pared by 6 bases and J by 0 bases, with 7 bases of the junction left unmatched. CDR1 and CDR2 from the germline V gene are MRHNA and SNTAGT. The CDR3 spells CASSRLAGISSYNEQFF. CDR3 DNA: TGTGCCAGCAGCCGACTAGCGGGGATCAGCTCCTACAATGAGCAGTTCTTC.

The chain carries TRBV25-1 and TRBJ2-2, with 8 bases that match TRBD1. Germline CDR1 is MGHDK and CDR2 is SYGVNS. CDR3 length: 14 residues. The trim removed 5 bases at V and 5 bases at J, leaving 4 bases unmatched. Written as DNA, the CDR3 is TGTGCCAGCAGTCCGACAGGGGAGACCGGGGAGCTGTTTTTT. This sequence encodes CASSPTGETGELFF.

This clone has only a few counts. The rearrangement links TRBV6-6 to TRBJ2-2; D uncertain. This CDR3 has 14 residues. Trimming pared 7 bases from V and 4 bases from J, leaving 13 bases between. Germline V lookup: CDR1 MNHNY, CDR2 SVGAGI (reference sequence). CDR3 amino acids: CASIVTQSTGELFF. As DNA, the CDR3 is TGTGCCAGCATTGTCACCCAGTCCACCGGGGAGCTGTTTTTT.

This chain connects TRBV2 to TRBJ2-1; possibly TRBD2 for D (5 bases). The germline V gene encodes CDR1 SNHLY and CDR2 FYNNEI. The CDR3 has 15 amino acids. Trimming took off 1 base at V and 5 bases at J, with 12 bases between the two ends. The CDR3 spells CASSEEPLRDNEQFF. In DNA, the CDR3 is TGTGCCAGCAGTGAAGAGCCACTGAGGGACAATGAGCAGTTCTTC.

The chain joins TRBV4-1 to TRBJ2-7; D is unclear. Germline V gene data show CDR1 as MGHRA and CDR2 as YSYEKL. The CDR3 consists of 14 residues. V lost 3 bases and J lost 2, with 11 bases in between. Written as DNA, the CDR3 is TGCGCCAGCAGCCACTTCCGGTTTCCCTACGAGCAGTACTTC. This sequence encodes CASSHFRFPYEQYF.

The V and J genes are TRBV6-1 and TRBJ1-5, with TRBD1 identical over 9 bases. The trim removed 6 bases at V and 4 bases at J, leaving 7 bases unmatched. The CDR3 contains 15 residues. Germline lookup yields CDR1 MNHNS and CDR2 SASEGT. In DNA, the CDR3 is TGTGCCAGCAGGACTAGACAGGGGGATAATCAGCCCCAGCATTTT. It codes for CASRTRQGDNQPQHF.

CDR3 DNA: TGCGCCAGCAGCTTGGGGCGGGACGGACTTTTTTATGAGCAGTTCTTC. Amino acid sequence: CASSLGRDGLFYEQFF. The V gene is TRBV5-1, the J gene TRBJ2-1, with D possibly being TRBD2 (6 bases). Between the trimmed V and J ends, which lost 0 bases and 8 bases, there was a span of 18 bases. The CDR3 covers 16 residues. CDR1 and CDR2 (germline): SGHRS, YFSETQ.

To note about this clone: The germline gene is not matched at one end of the junction; a read error may be the cause. The J gene is TRBJ2-1, the V gene TRBV29-1; 12 nucleotides match TRBD2. Germline V gene data show CDR1 as SQVTM and CDR2 as ANQGSEA. The CDR3 extends over 15 amino acids. CDR3 region: CSVVRLAGVGPEWIF. The DNA of the CDR3 is TGCAGCGTTGTCCGACTAGCGGGGGTTGGGCCGGAGTGGATCTTC.

The chain is built from TRBV2 and TRBJ2-5; 9 nucleotides agree with TRBD1. The V segment lost 6 bases and the J segment 1 base; nucleotides outside the gene matches: 6. This CDR3 region has 15 residues. The germline CDR1 and CDR2 sequences are SNHLY and FYNNEI. The CDR3 sequence is CASRSGTGIQETQYF. CDR3 coding DNA: TGTGCCAGCAGATCCGGGACAGGGATCCAAGAGACCCAGTACTTC.

The chain links TRBV7-9 to TRBJ1-1; TRBD1 might be the D (5 bases). This CDR3 comprises 14 residues. Trimming pared 0 bases from V and 5 bases from J, leaving 10 bases between. CDR1 is SEHNR and CDR2 is FQNEAQ in the germline V gene (reference sequence). The CDR3 nucleotides are TGTGCCAGCAGCTTAGCTGGGGGGGAGACTGAAGCTTTCTTT. It codes for CASSLAGGETEAFF.

This sequence joins TRBV4-1 and TRBJ1-2, with 9 bases lining up with TRBD1. The CDR3 totals 15 residues. Looked up from germline, CDR1 is MGHRA and CDR2 is YSYEKL. Trimming removed 1 base from V and 5 bases from J; junction bases left unmatched: 5. Here the CDR3 reads CASSQGDRVGYGYTF. In DNA, the CDR3 is TGCGCCAGCAGCCAAGGGGACAGGGTTGGGTATGGCTACACCTTC.